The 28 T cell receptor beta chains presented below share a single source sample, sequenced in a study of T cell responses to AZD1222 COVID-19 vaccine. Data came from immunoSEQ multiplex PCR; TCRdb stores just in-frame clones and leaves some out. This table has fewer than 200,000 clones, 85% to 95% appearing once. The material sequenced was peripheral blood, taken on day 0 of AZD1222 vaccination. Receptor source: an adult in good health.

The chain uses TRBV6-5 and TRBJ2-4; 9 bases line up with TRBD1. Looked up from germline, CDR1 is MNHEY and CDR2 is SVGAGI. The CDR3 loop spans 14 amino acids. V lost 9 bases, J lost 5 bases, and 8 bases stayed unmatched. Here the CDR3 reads CASTGGIVENIQYF. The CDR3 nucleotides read TGTGCCAGTACAGGGGGCATCGTTGAAAACATTCAGTACTTC.

CDR3 protein: CASSQEALTQYF. In DNA form, the CDR3 reads TGTGCCAGCAGCCAAGAGGCATTGACGCAGTATTTT. This rearrangement joins TRBV3-1 (or the pseudogene TRBV3-2) to TRBJ2-3; D gene uncertain. CDR3 length: 12 residues. V was trimmed by 0 bases and J by 9 bases, leaving 7 bases between them. Germline CDR1 and CDR2: LGHDT and YNNKEL (reference sequence).

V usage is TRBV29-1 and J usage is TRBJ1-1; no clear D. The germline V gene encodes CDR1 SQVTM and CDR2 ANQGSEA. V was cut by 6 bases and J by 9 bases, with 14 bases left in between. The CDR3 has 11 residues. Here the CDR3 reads CSVETASQAFF. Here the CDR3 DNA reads TGCAGCGTAGAAACCGCGTCCCAAGCTTTCTTT. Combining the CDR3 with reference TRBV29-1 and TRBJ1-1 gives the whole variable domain SAVISQKPSRDICQRGTSLTIQCQVDSQVTMMFWYRQQPGQSLTLIATANQGSEATYESGFVIDKFPISRPNLTFSTLTVSNMSPEDSSIYLCSVETASQAFFGQGTRLTVV.

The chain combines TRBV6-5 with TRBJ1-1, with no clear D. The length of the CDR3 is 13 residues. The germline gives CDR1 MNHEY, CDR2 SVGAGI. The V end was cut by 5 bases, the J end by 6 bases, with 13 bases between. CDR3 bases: TGTGCCAGCAGTCTCTCCCAAATTCCTGAAGCTTTCTTT. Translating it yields CASSLSQIPEAFF.

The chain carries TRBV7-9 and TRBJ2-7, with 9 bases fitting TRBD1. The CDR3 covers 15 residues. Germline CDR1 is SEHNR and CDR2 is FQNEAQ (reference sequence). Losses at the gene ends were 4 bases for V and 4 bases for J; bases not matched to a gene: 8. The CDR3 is CASSSGGDRVYEQYF. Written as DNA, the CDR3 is TGTGCCAGCAGCTCTGGGGGGGACAGGGTTTACGAGCAGTACTTC.

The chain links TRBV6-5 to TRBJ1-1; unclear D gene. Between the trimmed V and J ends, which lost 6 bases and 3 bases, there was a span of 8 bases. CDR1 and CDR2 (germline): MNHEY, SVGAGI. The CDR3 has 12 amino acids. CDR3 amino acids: CASREEDTEAFF. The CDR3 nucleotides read TGTGCCAGCAGGGAGGAAGACACTGAAGCTTTCTTT.

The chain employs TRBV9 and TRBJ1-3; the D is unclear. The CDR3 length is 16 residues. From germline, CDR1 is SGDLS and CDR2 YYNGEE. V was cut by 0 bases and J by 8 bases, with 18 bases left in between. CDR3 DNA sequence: TGTGCCAGCAGCGTAGACCTCACGCCTCTTGGGGACACCATATATTTT. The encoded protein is CASSVDLTPLGDTIYF. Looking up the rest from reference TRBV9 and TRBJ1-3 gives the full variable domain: DSGVTQTPKHLITATGQRVTLRCSPRSGDLSVYWYQQSLDQGLQFLIQYYNGEERAKGNILERFSAQQFPDLHSELNLSSLELGDSALYFCASSVDLTPLGDTIYFGEGSWLTVV.

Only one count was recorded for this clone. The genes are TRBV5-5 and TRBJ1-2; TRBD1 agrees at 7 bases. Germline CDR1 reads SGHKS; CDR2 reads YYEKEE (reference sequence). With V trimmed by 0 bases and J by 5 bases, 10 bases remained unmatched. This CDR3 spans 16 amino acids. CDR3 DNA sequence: TGTGCCAGCAGCTTGGTAGCTGGGACAGTGGAATATGGCTACACCTTC. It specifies CASSLVAGTVEYGYTF.

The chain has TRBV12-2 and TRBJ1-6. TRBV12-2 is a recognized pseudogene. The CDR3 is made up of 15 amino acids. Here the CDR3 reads CASRLAGRAHSPLHF. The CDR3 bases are TGTGCAAGTCGCTTAGCAGGCCGAGCCCATTCACCCCTCCACTTT.

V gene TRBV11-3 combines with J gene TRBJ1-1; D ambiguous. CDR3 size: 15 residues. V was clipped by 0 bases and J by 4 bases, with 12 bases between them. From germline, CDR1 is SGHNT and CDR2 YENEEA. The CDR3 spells CASSLDNRASTEAFF. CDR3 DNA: TGTGCCAGCAGCTTAGATAATCGGGCGAGCACTGAAGCTTTCTTT.

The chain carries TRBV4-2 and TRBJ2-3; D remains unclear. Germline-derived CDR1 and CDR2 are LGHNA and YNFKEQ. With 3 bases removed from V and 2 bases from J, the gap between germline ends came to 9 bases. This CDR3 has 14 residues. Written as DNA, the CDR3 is TGTGCCAGCAGCCACTCCCAATTCACAGATACGCAGTATTTT. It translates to CASSHSQFTDTQYF.

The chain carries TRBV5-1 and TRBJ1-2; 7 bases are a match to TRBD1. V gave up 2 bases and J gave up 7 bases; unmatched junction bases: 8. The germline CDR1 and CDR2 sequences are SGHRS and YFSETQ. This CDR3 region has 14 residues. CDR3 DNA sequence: TGCGCCAGCAGCTTCGGACAGGATCTAAGTGGCTACACCTTC. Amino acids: CASSFGQDLSGYTF. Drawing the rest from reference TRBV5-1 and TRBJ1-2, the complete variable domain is KAGVTQTPRYLIKTRGQQVTLSCSPISGHRSVSWYQQTPGQGLQFLFEYFSETQRNKGNFPGRFSGRQFSNSRSEMNVSTLELGDSALYLCASSFGQDLSGYTFGSGTRLTVV.

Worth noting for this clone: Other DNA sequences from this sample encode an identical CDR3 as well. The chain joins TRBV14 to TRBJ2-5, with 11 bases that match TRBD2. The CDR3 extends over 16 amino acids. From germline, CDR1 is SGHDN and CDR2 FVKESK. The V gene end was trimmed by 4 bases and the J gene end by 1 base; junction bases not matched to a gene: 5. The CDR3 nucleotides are TGTGCCAGCAGCCGCTTACTAGCGGGGGCCCAAGAGACCCAGTACTTC. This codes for CASSRLLAGAQETQYF. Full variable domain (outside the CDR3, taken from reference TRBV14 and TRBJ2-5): EAGVTQFPSHSVIEKGQTVTLRCDPISGHDNLYWYRRVMGKEIKFLLHFVKESKQDESGMPNNRFLAERTGGTYSTLKVQPAELEDSGVYFCASSRLLAGAQETQYFGPGTRLLVL.

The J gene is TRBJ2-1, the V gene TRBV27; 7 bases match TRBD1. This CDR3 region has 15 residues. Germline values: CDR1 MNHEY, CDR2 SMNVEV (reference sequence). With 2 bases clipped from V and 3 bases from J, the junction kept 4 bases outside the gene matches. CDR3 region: CASSLEGAVYNEQFF. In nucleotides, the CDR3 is TGTGCCAGCAGTTTAGAGGGGGCTGTCTACAATGAGCAGTTCTTC.

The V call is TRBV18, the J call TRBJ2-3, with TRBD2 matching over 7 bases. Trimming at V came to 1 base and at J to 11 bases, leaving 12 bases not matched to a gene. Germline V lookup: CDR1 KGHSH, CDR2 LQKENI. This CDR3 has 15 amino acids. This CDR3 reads CASSPRASGPHEQYF. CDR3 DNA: TGTGCCAGCTCACCACGGGCTAGCGGTCCCCATGAGCAGTATTTT. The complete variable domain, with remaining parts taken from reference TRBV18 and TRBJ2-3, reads NAGVMQNPRHLVRRRGQEARLRCSPMKGHSHVYWYRQLPEEGLKFMVYLQKENIIDESGMPKERFSAEFPKEGPSILRIQQVVRGDSAAYFCASSPRASGPHEQYFGPGTRLTVL.

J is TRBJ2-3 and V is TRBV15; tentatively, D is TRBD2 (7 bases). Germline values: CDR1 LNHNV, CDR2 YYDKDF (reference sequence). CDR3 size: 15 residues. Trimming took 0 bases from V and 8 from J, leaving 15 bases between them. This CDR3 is CATSRDRGGAGTQYF. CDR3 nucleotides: TGTGCCACCAGCAGAGATCGAGGGGGGGCCGGTACGCAGTATTTT.

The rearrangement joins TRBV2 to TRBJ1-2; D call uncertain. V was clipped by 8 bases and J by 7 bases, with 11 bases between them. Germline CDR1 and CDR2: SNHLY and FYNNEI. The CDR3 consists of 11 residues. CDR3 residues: CASEQSGGYTF. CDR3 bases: TGTGCCAGCGAGCAGTCAGGTGGCTACACCTTC.

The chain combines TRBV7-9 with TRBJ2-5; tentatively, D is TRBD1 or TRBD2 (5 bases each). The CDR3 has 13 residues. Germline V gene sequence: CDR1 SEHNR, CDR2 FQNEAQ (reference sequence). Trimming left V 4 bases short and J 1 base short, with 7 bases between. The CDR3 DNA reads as TGTGCCAGCAGCTGGGGGATCCAAGAGACCCAGTACTTC. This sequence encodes CASSWGIQETQYF. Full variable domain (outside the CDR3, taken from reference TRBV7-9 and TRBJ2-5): DTGVSQNPRHKITKRGQNVTFRCDPISEHNRLYWYRQTLGQGPEFLTYFQNEAQLEKSRLLSDRFSAERPKGSFSTLEIQRTEQGDSAMYLCASSWGIQETQYFGPGTRLLVL.

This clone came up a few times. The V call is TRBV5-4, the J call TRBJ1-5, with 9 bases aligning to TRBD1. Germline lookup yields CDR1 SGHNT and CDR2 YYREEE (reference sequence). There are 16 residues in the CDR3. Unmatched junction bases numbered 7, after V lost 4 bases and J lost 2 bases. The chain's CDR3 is CASSVQGAGGNQPQHF. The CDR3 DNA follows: TGTGCCAGCAGCGTACAGGGGGCGGGAGGCAATCAGCCCCAGCATTTT.

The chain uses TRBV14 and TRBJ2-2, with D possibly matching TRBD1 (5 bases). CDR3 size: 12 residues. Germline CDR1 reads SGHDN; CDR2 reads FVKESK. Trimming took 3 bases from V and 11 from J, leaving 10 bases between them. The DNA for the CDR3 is TGTGCCAGCAGCCACAGGGTGGGAGAGCTGTTTTTT. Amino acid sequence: CASSHRVGELFF.

CDR3 loop: CASSQEGMNRRQAFF. CDR3 nucleotides: TGTGCCAGCAGCCAAGAGGGAATGAATCGGCGCCAAGCTTTCTTT. The chain uses TRBV3-1 (or the pseudogene TRBV3-2) and TRBJ1-1, with D unclear. The length of the CDR3 is 15 residues. CDR1 and CDR2 (germline): LGHDT, YNNKEL (reference sequence). The V end was cut by 0 bases, the J end by 9 bases, with 17 bases between.

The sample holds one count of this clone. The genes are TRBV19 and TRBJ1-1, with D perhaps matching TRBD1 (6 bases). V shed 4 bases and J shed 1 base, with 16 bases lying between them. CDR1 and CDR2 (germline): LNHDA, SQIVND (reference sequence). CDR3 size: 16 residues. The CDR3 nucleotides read TGTGCCAGTAGTAGATACAGCGGACAGACGAACACTGAAGCTTTCTTT. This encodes CASSRYSGQTNTEAFF.

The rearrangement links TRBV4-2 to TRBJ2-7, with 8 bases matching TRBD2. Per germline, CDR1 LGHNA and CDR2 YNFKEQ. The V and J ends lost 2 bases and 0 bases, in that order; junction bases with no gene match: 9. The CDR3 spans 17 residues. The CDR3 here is CASSQSYSGAHSYEQYF. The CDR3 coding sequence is TGTGCCAGCAGCCAATCCTATAGCGGGGCCCACTCCTACGAGCAGTACTTC.

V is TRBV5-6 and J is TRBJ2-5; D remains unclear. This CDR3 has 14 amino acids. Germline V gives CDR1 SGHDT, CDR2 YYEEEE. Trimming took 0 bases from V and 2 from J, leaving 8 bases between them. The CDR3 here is CASSLVAPQETQYF. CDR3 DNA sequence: TGTGCCAGCAGCTTGGTAGCCCCGCAAGAGACCCAGTACTTC.

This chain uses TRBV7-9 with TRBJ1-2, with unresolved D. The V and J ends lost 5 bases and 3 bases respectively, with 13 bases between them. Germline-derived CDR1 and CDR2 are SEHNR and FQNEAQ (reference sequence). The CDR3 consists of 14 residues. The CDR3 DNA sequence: TGTGCCAGCAGCCGAGACCAACGAGACTATGGCTACACCTTC. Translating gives CASSRDQRDYGYTF.

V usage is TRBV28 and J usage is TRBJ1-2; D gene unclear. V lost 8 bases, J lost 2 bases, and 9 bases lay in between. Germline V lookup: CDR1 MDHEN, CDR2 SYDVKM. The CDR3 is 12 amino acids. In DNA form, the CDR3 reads TGTGCCAGCGAGACGGAGAACTATGGCTACACCTTC. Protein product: CASETENYGYTF.

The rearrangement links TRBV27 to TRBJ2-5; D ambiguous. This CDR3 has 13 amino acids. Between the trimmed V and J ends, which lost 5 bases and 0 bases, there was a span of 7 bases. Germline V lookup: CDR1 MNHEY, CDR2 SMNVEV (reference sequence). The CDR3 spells CASSPVYQETQYF. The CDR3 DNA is TGTGCCAGCAGTCCCGTATACCAAGAGACCCAGTACTTC.

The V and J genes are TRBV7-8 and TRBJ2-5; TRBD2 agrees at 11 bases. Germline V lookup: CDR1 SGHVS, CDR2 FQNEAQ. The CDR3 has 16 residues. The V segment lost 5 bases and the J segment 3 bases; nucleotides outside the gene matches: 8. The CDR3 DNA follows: TGTGCCAGCAGCCGTAGACTAGCGGGGTTAAAAGAGACCCAGTACTTC. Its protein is CASSRRLAGLKETQYF.